The 11 T cell receptor beta chains reported below all come from one sample, sequenced in a study of blood T cell repertoires in COVID-19 (dated by TCRdb to 2018 to 2020). The library relied on the immunoSEQ multiplex PCR assay. TCRdb obtained this table from immuneACCESS and retained in-frame rearrangements with V and J assigned. These tables miss some clones; where compared with another copy, unresolved V genes account for less than half of the shortfall, and the remainder is unexplained. The sample table shows about 90,000 clones, and 80% to 90% are seen once. The top ten clones comprise 10% to 15% of the sample. The specimen sequenced was peripheral blood. The receptors originated from a human donor in a cohort sampled during active COVID-19.

V and J are TRBV28 and TRBJ2-7; D is unclear. V shed 3 bases and J shed 5 bases, with 14 bases lying between them. The CDR3 totals 14 residues. Germline loops: CDR1 MDHEN, CDR2 SYDVKM. The CDR3 here is CASSLGTTRHEQYF. The CDR3 DNA is TGTGCCAGCAGTTTGGGTACGACCAGGCACGAGCAGTACTTC.

V is TRBV10-3 and J is TRBJ2-6; 7 nucleotides align to TRBD1. The V segment lost 6 bases and the J segment 0 bases; nucleotides outside the gene matches: 2. CDR1 is ENHRY and CDR2 is SYGVKD in the germline V gene. The CDR3 runs 15 residues. In nucleotides, the CDR3 is TGTGCCATCAGGGGGGACAGCTCTGGGGCCAACGTCCTGACTTTC. Translating gives CAIRGDSSGANVLTF.

The V call is TRBV7-2, the J call TRBJ2-7; 8 bases are shared with TRBD1. Trimming cost V 3 bases and J 1 base; bases outside gene matches: 8. In germline, CDR1 is SGHTA, CDR2 FQGNSA. The CDR3 extends over 16 amino acids. The CDR3: CASSFPSDRGSYEQYF. The CDR3 DNA follows: TGTGCCAGCAGCTTCCCATCTGACAGGGGATCCTACGAGCAGTACTTC.

The rearrangement joins TRBV7-2 to TRBJ2-3; D unclear. There are 15 residues in the CDR3. The V end was cut by 4 bases, the J end by 0 bases, with 11 bases between. Per the germline V gene, CDR1 is SGHTA and CDR2 is FQGNSA. The DNA of the CDR3 is TGTGCCAGCAGCTCCGGTATTACTAGCACAGATACGCAGTATTTT. Translation gives CASSSGITSTDTQYF.

This clone was seen a single time. The chain carries TRBV30 and TRBJ2-2; no firm D call. CDR3 length equals 14 residues. Trimming stripped 1 base from V and 0 bases from J, with 6 bases between. Germline-derived CDR1 and CDR2 are GTSNPN and SVGIG (reference sequence). CDR3 sequence (DNA): TGTGCCTGGAGTGGAGTTTCGAACACCGGGGAGCTGTTTTTT. It encodes CAWSGVSNTGELFF. The complete variable domain, with remaining parts taken from reference TRBV30 and TRBJ2-2, reads SQTIHQWPATLVQPVGSPLSLECTVEGTSNPNLYWYRQAAGRGLQLLFYSVGIGQISSEVPQNLSASRPQDRQFILSSKKLLLSDSGFYLCAWSGVSNTGELFFGEGSRLTVL.

J is TRBJ1-2 and V is TRBV6-5, with 7 bases fitting TRBD1. Looked up from germline, CDR1 is MNHEY and CDR2 is SVGAGI. V gave up 6 bases and J gave up 4 bases; unmatched junction bases: 8. This CDR3 has 14 amino acids. The CDR3 DNA follows: TGTGCCAGCAGGGCCGGGACAGCTAGCTATGGCTACACCTTC. As protein: CASRAGTASYGYTF.

The rearrangement joins TRBV29-1 to TRBJ2-1; D is possibly TRBD1 (6 bases). The V gene lost 6 bases and the J gene lost 0 bases, with 18 bases spanning the gap. The CDR3 has 16 residues. Germline V gene lookup returns CDR1 SQVTM and CDR2 ANQGSEA. CDR3 nucleotide sequence: TGCAGCGTCATTGTTCGACAGGCCCGCTCCTACAATGAGCAGTTCTTC. Amino acids: CSVIVRQARSYNEQFF.

The chain recombines TRBV3-1 (or the pseudogene TRBV3-2) with TRBJ1-2; D remains ambiguous. Germline V gene sequence: CDR1 LGHDT, CDR2 YNNKEL (reference sequence). The CDR3 length is 16 residues. Trimming pared 5 bases from V and 7 bases from J, leaving 23 bases between. CDR3 protein: CASSFPVRGGMGGYTF. CDR3 DNA sequence: TGTGCCAGCAGCTTTCCCGTGAGAGGCGGTATGGGTGGCTACACCTTC.

This clone was detected only a few times. The V call is TRBV21-1, the J call TRBJ2-7; whether TRBD2, the table's D call, matches the DNA was not checked. TRBV21-1 is a documented pseudogene. The CDR3 has 17 residues. The CDR3 spells CASSKGGSIQPLYEQYF. The CDR3 DNA follows: TGTGCCAGCAGCAAAGGAGGCTCCATTCAACCCCTTTACGAGCAGTACTTC.

This chain uses TRBV3-1 (or the pseudogene TRBV3-2) with TRBJ1-1; D gene unclear. CDR1 LGHDT and CDR2 YNNKEL come from the germline V gene (reference sequence). This CDR3 region has 14 residues. V was shortened by 0 bases and J by 4 bases, with 9 bases between the two germline ends. CDR3 sequence reads: CASSQDRWSTEAFF. CDR3 DNA: TGTGCCAGCAGCCAAGATCGTTGGAGCACTGAAGCTTTCTTT.

This clone was recorded at least ten times. J is TRBJ1-1 and V is TRBV7-9; unclear D gene. The germline gives CDR1 SEHNR, CDR2 FQNEAQ (reference sequence). The CDR3 consists of 13 residues. Trimming took off 2 bases at V and 4 bases at J, with 8 bases between the two ends. The CDR3 here is CASSLSEGTEAFF. CDR3 in DNA: TGTGCCAGCAGCTTAAGTGAGGGCACTGAAGCTTTCTTT.